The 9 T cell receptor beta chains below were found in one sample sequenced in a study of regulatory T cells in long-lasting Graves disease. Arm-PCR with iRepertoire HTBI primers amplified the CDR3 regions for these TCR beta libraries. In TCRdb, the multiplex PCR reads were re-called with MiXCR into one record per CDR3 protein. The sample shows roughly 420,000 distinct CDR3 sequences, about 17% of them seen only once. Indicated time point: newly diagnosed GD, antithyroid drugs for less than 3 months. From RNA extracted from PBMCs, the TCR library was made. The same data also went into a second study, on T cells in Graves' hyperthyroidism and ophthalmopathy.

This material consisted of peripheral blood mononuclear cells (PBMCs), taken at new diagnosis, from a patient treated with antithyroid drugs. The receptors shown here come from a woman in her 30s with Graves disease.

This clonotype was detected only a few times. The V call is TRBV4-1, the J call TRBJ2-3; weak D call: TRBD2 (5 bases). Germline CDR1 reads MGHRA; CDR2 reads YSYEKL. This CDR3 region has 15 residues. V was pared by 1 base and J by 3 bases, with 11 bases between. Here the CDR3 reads CASSQGGGLTDTQYF. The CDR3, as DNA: TGCGCCAGCAGCCAAGGAGGTGGACTGACAGATACGCAGTATTTT.

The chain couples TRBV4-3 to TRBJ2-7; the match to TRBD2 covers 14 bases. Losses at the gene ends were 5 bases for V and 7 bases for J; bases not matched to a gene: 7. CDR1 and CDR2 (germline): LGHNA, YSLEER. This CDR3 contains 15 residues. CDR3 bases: TGCGCCAGCAGCTCGGGACTAGCGGGAGCGGGGGAGCAGTACTTC. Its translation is CASSSGLAGAGEQYF.

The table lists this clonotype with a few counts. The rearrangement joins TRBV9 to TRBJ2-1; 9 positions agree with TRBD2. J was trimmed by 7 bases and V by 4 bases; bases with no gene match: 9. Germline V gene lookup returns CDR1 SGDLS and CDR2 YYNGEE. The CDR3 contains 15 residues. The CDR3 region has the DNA TGTGCCAGCAGCCCTGCGGTTAGCGGGAGTAATGAGCAGTTCTTC. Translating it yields CASSPAVSGSNEQFF.

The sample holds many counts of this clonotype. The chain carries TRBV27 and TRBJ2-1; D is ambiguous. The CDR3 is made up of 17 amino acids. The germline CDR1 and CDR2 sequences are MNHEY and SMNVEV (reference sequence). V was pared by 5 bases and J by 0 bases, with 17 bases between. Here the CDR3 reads CASSHARSDFSYNEQFF. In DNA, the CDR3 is TGTGCCAGCAGTCACGCCCGGAGCGACTTCTCCTACAATGAGCAGTTCTTC.

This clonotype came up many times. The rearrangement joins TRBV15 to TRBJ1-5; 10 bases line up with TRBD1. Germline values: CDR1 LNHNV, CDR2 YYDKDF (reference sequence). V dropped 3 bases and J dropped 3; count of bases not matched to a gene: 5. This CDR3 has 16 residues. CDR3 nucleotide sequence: TGTGCCACCAGCAGGGGGGACAGGGGTAACAATCAGCCCCAGCATTTT. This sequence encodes CATSRGDRGNNQPQHF.

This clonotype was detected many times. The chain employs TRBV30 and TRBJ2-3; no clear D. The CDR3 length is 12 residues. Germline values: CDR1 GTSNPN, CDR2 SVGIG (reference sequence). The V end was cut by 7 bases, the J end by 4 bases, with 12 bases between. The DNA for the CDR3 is TGTGCCTCCGGCCGGGCCGCAGATACGCAGTATTTT. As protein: CASGRAADTQYF.

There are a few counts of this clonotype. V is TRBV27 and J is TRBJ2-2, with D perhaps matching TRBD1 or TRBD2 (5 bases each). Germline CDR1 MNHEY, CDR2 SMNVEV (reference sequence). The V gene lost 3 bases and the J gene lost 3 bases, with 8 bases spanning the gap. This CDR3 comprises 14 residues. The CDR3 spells CASSFRDDTGELFF. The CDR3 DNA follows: TGTGCCAGCAGTTTTAGGGACGACACCGGGGAGCTGTTTTTT.

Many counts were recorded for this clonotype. The CDR3, as DNA: TGCGCCAGCAGCCAAGATCTCCAGGGCGAGAACACTGAAGCTTTCTTT. It translates to CASSQDLQGENTEAFF. V is TRBV4-1 and J is TRBJ1-1, with D maybe TRBD1 (5 bases). Germline values: CDR1 MGHRA, CDR2 YSYEKL. The CDR3 covers 16 residues. V lost 0 bases to trimming and J lost 1 base, with 12 bases between them.

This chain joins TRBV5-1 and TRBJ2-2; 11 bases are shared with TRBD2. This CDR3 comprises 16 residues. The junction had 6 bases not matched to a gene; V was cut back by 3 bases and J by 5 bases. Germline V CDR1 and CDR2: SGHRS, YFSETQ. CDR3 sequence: CASSSFLAGGTGELFF. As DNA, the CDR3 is TGCGCCAGCAGCTCCTTTCTAGCGGGAGGAACCGGGGAGCTGTTTTTT.